What follows are 4 T cell receptor beta chains derived from one specimen sequenced in a study of blood T cell repertoires in COVID-19. Generated by immunoSEQ multiplex PCR, the TCRdb table keeps only in-frame clones and is missing some. The table lists 70,000 or so clones, around three quarters of them singletons. Sequencing used peripheral blood. Every receptor here comes from a human donor in a cohort sampled during active COVID-19.

This sequence joins TRBV10-2 and TRBJ1-2; TRBD1 aligns across 7 bases. The CDR3 contains 13 residues. Germline lookup yields CDR1 WSHSY and CDR2 SAAADI. The ends lost 2 bases at V and 8 bases at J; junction bases unmatched: 5. The CDR3 loop reads CASSEDRESGYTF. The DNA of the CDR3 is TGCGCCAGCAGTGAGGACAGGGAGTCCGGCTACACCTTC.

The V gene is TRBV2, the J gene TRBJ1-1, with TRBD1 as a possible D gene (6 bases). In germline, CDR1 is SNHLY, CDR2 FYNNEI. The CDR3 loop spans 15 amino acids. The germline V and J ends were trimmed by 8 bases and 8 bases, with 24 bases remaining between them. The CDR3 DNA reads TGTGCCAGCGGTAGTGGGAGACACAGGGATACCGAAGCTTTCTTT. This gives the protein CASGSGRHRDTEAFF. Drawing the rest from reference TRBV2 and TRBJ1-1, the complete variable domain is EPEVTQTPSHQVTQMGQEVILRCVPISNHLYFYWYRQILGQKVEFLVSFYNNEISEKSEIFDDQFSVERPDGSNFTLKIRSTKLEDSAMYFCASGSGRHRDTEAFFGQGTRLTVV.

The CDR3 loop reads CSVTNSNGGMGQYF. In nucleotides, the CDR3 is TGCAGCGTCACAAACTCCAACGGAGGGATGGGGCAGTATTTT. The V gene is TRBV29-1, the J gene TRBJ2-3; maybe TRBD2 (6 bases). CDR3 length: 14 amino acids. With 6 bases removed from V and 11 bases from J, the gap between germline ends came to 24 bases. CDR1 is SQVTM and CDR2 is ANQGSEA in the germline V gene.

This rearrangement joins TRBV5-1 to TRBJ2-3, with 9 bases that match TRBD2. The V gene's germline CDR1 is SGHRS and CDR2 YFSETQ. With V trimmed by 0 bases and J by 2 bases, 4 bases remained unmatched. There are 16 residues in the CDR3. CDR3 loop: CASSLEGGRDTDTQYF. The CDR3 coding sequence is TGCGCCAGCAGCTTGGAGGGCGGGAGGGACACAGATACGCAGTATTTT.